Below, 14 T cell receptor beta chains from the same sample are listed, as sequenced in a study of blood T cell repertoires in COVID-19. Data came from immunoSEQ multiplex PCR; TCRdb stores just in-frame clones and leaves some out. The sample includes about 160,000 clones, 84% of them seen just once. The specimen sequenced was peripheral blood. These receptors came from a man in his 70s with acute or convalescent COVID-19.

The chain employs TRBV29-1 and TRBJ1-4; no clear D gene. With 4 bases removed from V and 7 bases from J, the gap between germline ends came to 19 bases. The length of the CDR3 is 15 residues. Per the germline V gene, CDR1 is SQVTM and CDR2 is ANQGSEA. CDR3 residues: CSVGARGEVGEKLFF. Written as DNA, the CDR3 is TGCAGCGTTGGAGCGCGTGGGGAGGTTGGTGAAAAACTGTTTTTT.

The rearrangement joins TRBV5-1 to TRBJ2-3; 14 bases line up with TRBD2. This CDR3 region has 16 residues. J was trimmed by 5 bases and V by 4 bases; bases with no gene match: 6. CDR1 and CDR2 from the germline V gene are SGHRS and YFSETQ. The CDR3 DNA sequence: TGCGCCAGCAGCCTGGAGGGACTAGCGGGGGAAGATACGCAGTATTTT. It yields the protein CASSLEGLAGEDTQYF.

This clone has just one count. The chain employs TRBV6-6 and TRBJ2-1; D call uncertain. V was pared by 6 bases and J by 16 bases, with 22 bases between. This CDR3 is built from 13 residues. Germline loops: CDR1 MNHNY, CDR2 SVGAGI (reference sequence). CDR3 sequence: CASSLSPFGAVFF. For the CDR3, the DNA is TGTGCCAGCAGCCTCTCCCCTTTTGGAGCAGTTTTCTTC.

This sequence joins TRBV28 and TRBJ1-3; D perhaps matches TRBD1 (5 bases). Germline V lookup: CDR1 MDHEN, CDR2 SYDVKM. Trimming took 2 bases from V and 4 from J, leaving 9 bases between them. The CDR3 runs to 14 residues. In DNA form, the CDR3 reads TGTGCCAGCAGTTTAGGAGGGACGGGAAACACCATATATTTT. It is translated as CASSLGGTGNTIYF. Filled out from reference TRBV28 and TRBJ1-3, the complete variable domain reads DVKVTQSSRYLVKRTGEKVFLECVQDMDHENMFWYRQDPGLGLRLIYFSYDVKMKEKGDIPEGYSVSREKKERFSLILESASTNQTSMYLCASSLGGTGNTIYFGEGSWLTVV.

This clone has just one count. The chain is built from TRBV3-1 (or the pseudogene TRBV3-2) and TRBJ1-2; TRBD1 matches at 7 bases. J gave up 4 bases and V 3 bases, and 5 bases lay outside the gene matches. This CDR3 has 14 amino acids. The germline CDR1 and CDR2 sequences are LGHDT and YNNKEL (reference sequence). This CDR3 is CASSQGTDLYGYTF. CDR3 bases: TGTGCCAGCAGCCAGGGGACAGATCTCTATGGCTACACCTTC.

V is TRBV5-1 and J is TRBJ2-5; D may be TRBD2 (5 bases). The V gene lost 4 bases and the J gene lost 7 bases, with 11 bases spanning the gap. CDR3 size: 12 residues. Germline V gene lookup returns CDR1 SGHRS and CDR2 YFSETQ. The CDR3, as DNA: TGCGCCAGCAGCCAGGAGGACGGGACCCAGTACTTC. This codes for CASSQEDGTQYF.

The rearrangement uses TRBV5-4 and TRBJ1-2; 9 nucleotides line up with TRBD1. The CDR3 extends over 13 amino acids. Germline V gene data show CDR1 as SGHNT and CDR2 as YYREEE (reference sequence). V gave up 2 bases and J gave up 8 bases; unmatched junction bases: 4. The chain's CDR3 is CASSFLQGAGYTF. The CDR3 nucleotides are TGTGCCAGCAGCTTCCTACAGGGGGCGGGCTACACCTTC.

This clone was detected once. This chain connects TRBV9 to TRBJ1-2; TRBD1 agrees at 7 bases. Germline V gene data show CDR1 as SGDLS and CDR2 as YYNGEE. J gave up 4 bases and V 3 bases, and 12 bases lay outside the gene matches. The CDR3 is 16 residues long. DNA for the CDR3: TGTGCCAGCAGCGCCGGATCCCGGGACAGCATCTATGGCTACACCTTC. Its translation is CASSAGSRDSIYGYTF.

This chain joins TRBV6-5 and TRBJ1-4; 8 positions match TRBD1. The germline CDR1 and CDR2 sequences are MNHEY and SVGAGI. The V segment lost 8 bases and the J segment 4 bases; nucleotides outside the gene matches: 9. This CDR3 has 15 amino acids. The CDR3 nucleotides read TGTGCCAGCTCAGGGGGCGCGCTGAATAATGAAAAACTGTTTTTT. Its protein product is CASSGGALNNEKLFF.

V and J are TRBV4-1 and TRBJ2-3, with D tentatively TRBD1 (6 bases). V was cut by 0 bases and J by 3 bases, with 13 bases left in between. The V gene's germline CDR1 is MGHRA and CDR2 YSYEKL. The CDR3 has 16 amino acids. This chain's CDR3 is CASSQEVDSYTDTQYF. CDR3 sequence (DNA): TGCGCCAGCAGCCAAGAAGTGGACAGCTATACAGATACGCAGTATTTT.

The V and J genes are TRBV29-1 and TRBJ2-3, with 10 positions matching TRBD2. The CDR3 is 14 residues long. Germline CDR1 is SQVTM and CDR2 is ANQGSEA. V gave up 3 bases and J gave up 3 bases; unmatched junction bases: 3. The CDR3 nucleotides are TGCAGCGTTGATTGGGGACTAGCGACAGATACGCAGTATTTT. This sequence encodes CSVDWGLATDTQYF.

The rearrangement uses TRBV6-5 and TRBJ1-3; D ambiguous. This CDR3 is built from 16 residues. V was trimmed by 0 bases and J by 2 bases, leaving 11 bases between them. Germline values: CDR1 MNHEY, CDR2 SVGAGI. CDR3 region: CASSYSSSATGNTIYF. DNA of the CDR3: TGTGCCAGCAGTTACTCGAGCTCCGCAACTGGAAACACCATATATTTT.

J is TRBJ1-2 and V is TRBV29-1, with D tentatively TRBD1 (6 bases). The germline CDR1 and CDR2 sequences are SQVTM and ANQGSEA. This CDR3 has 14 residues. V was cut by 6 bases and J by 4 bases, with 18 bases left in between. The CDR3 protein is CSVGEGGSGYGYTF. The DNA of the CDR3 is TGCAGCGTGGGGGAGGGGGGCTCTGGCTATGGCTACACCTTC.

The chain couples TRBV20-1 to TRBJ1-1, with D possibly being TRBD1 (6 bases). The CDR3 loop spans 11 amino acids. Germline assignment: CDR1 DFQATT and CDR2 SNEGSKA (reference sequence). CDR3 sequence reads: CSGRGDTEAFF. The CDR3 nucleotides are TGCAGCGGGAGGGGGGACACTGAAGCTTTCTTT.